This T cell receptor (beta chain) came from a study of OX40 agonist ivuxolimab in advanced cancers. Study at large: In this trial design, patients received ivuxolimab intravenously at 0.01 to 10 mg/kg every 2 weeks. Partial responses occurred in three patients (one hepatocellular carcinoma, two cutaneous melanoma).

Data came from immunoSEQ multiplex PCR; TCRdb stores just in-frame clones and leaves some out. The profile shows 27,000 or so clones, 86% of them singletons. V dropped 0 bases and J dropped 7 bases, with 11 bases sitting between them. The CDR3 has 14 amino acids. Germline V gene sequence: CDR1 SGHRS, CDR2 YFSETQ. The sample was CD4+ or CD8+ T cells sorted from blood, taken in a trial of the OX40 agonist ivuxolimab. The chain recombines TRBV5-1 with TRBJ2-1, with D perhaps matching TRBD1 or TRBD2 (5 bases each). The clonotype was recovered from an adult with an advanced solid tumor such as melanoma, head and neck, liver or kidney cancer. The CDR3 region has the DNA TGCGCCAGCAGCTTGGCGGGGACGAAGAATGAGCAGTTCTTC. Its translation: CASSLAGTKNEQFF.